The next 24 T cell receptor beta chains were all read from a single sample in a study of blood T cell repertoires in COVID-19. Data came from immunoSEQ multiplex PCR; TCRdb stores just in-frame clones and leaves some out. The table has 140,000 to 150,000 clones, approximately 86% seen once; the top ten hold about 2%. The sample taken for sequencing was peripheral blood. The receptors stem from a man aged 65 to 79 with acute or convalescent COVID-19.

The rearrangement joins TRBV10-3 to TRBJ2-1, with D possibly being TRBD1 (5 bases). The CDR3 spans 12 residues. V was shortened by 3 bases and J by 8 bases, with 8 bases between the two germline ends. CDR1 ENHRY and CDR2 SYGVKD come from the germline V gene. DNA for the CDR3: TGTGCCATCAGTGAACGCAGGGATGAGCAGTTCTTC. Protein sequence: CAISERRDEQFF.

This chain links TRBV10-3 with TRBJ2-5; the match to TRBD2 covers 13 bases. Germline trimming cut 8 bases from V and 5 bases from J; bases unmatched to any gene: 5. This CDR3 comprises 14 residues. Germline V gene sequence: CDR1 ENHRY, CDR2 SYGVKD. DNA for the CDR3: TGTGCCATCGGACTAGCGGGGGTTGGGGAGACCCAGTACTTC. Its translation: CAIGLAGVGETQYF.

V usage is TRBV7-6 and J usage is TRBJ2-7, with D perhaps matching TRBD1 (6 bases). Trimming took off 1 base at V and 7 bases at J, with 14 bases between the two ends. This CDR3 region has 14 residues. CDR1 SGHVS and CDR2 FNYEAQ come from the germline V gene. The CDR3 sequence: CASSLGAGVGEQYF. Here the CDR3 DNA reads TGTGCCAGCAGCTTAGGAGCAGGGGTAGGAGAGCAGTACTTC.

The V call is TRBV4-2, the J call TRBJ1-5; 9 bases line up with TRBD1. The germline V gene has CDR1 LGHNA and CDR2 YNFKEQ. This CDR3 region has 20 residues. The V segment lost 1 base and the J segment 0 bases; nucleotides outside the gene matches: 13. CDR3 region: CASSQVGGTGIIGSNQPQHF. Here the CDR3 DNA reads TGTGCCAGCAGCCAAGTGGGAGGGACAGGGATTATAGGTAGCAATCAGCCCCAGCATTTT.

This clone was detected a few times. The genes are TRBV18 and TRBJ1-2; 7 bases match TRBD1. The CDR3 runs 14 residues. CDR1 is KGHSH, CDR2 LQKENI, per germline. Trimming at V came to 1 base and at J to 6 bases, leaving 5 bases not matched to a gene. The CDR3 DNA is TGTGCCAGCTCACCACAGTCAGGGGGGAATGGCTACACCTTC. Translated, it gives CASSPQSGGNGYTF.

V is TRBV9 and J is TRBJ2-3, with 9 bases lining up with TRBD2. The CDR3 runs 17 residues. V dropped 0 bases and J dropped 0; count of bases not matched to a gene: 5. Germline V gene data show CDR1 as SGDLS and CDR2 as YYNGEE. CDR3 in amino acids: CASSVAASGASTDTQYF. CDR3 sequence (DNA): TGTGCCAGCAGCGTAGCTGCTAGCGGGGCAAGCACAGATACGCAGTATTTT. Together with reference TRBV9 and TRBJ2-3, the CDR3 gives the full variable domain: DSGVTQTPKHLITATGQRVTLRCSPRSGDLSVYWYQQSLDQGLQFLIQYYNGEERAKGNILERFSAQQFPDLHSELNLSSLELGDSALYFCASSVAASGASTDTQYFGPGTRLTVL.

V gene TRBV7-9 combines with J gene TRBJ2-1; D may be TRBD1 (6 bases). CDR1 is SEHNR and CDR2 is FQNEAQ in the germline V gene (reference sequence). The CDR3 runs 15 residues. Trimming left V 4 bases short and J 7 bases short, with 17 bases between. The CDR3 reads CASSSLPGQGNEQFF. CDR3 nucleotides: TGTGCCAGCAGCTCTTTACCGGGACAAGGTAATGAGCAGTTCTTC. Variable domain in full (rest from reference TRBV7-9 and TRBJ2-1): DTGVSQNPRHKITKRGQNVTFRCDPISEHNRLYWYRQTLGQGPEFLTYFQNEAQLEKSRLLSDRFSAERPKGSFSTLEIQRTEQGDSAMYLCASSSLPGQGNEQFFGPGTRLTVL.

The J gene is TRBJ2-2, the V gene TRBV7-2, with D tentatively TRBD2 (6 bases). Germline V lookup: CDR1 SGHTA, CDR2 FQGNSA. Trimming took off 2 bases at V and 4 bases at J, with 17 bases between the two ends. This CDR3 region has 17 residues. DNA of the CDR3: TGTGCCAGCAGCTTAAAGGGACTCGTTGGTGGCACCGGGGAGCTGTTTTTT. Its translation: CASSLKGLVGGTGELFF.

The gene calls are TRBV3-1 (or the pseudogene TRBV3-2) and TRBJ1-4; the match to TRBD1 covers 9 bases. Trimming took 1 base from V and 3 from J; bases not matched to a gene: 3. The germline V gene encodes CDR1 LGHDT and CDR2 YNNKEL (reference sequence). The CDR3 has 16 residues. The CDR3 DNA reads as TGTGCCAGCAGCCAAGCACAGGGGGCGCCTAATGAAAAACTGTTTTTT. Its protein is CASSQAQGAPNEKLFF.

The V gene is TRBV10-3, the J gene TRBJ1-1; no clear D gene. This CDR3 spans 12 amino acids. Germline assignment: CDR1 ENHRY and CDR2 SYGVKD. With 4 bases removed from V and 3 bases from J, the gap between germline ends came to 6 bases. CDR3 sequence reads: CAISVRDTEAFF. In nucleotides, the CDR3 is TGTGCCATCAGTGTGCGTGACACTGAAGCTTTCTTT.

This clone was counted a single time. The chain carries TRBV5-6 and TRBJ1-5; a weak D match, TRBD1 (5 bases). Between the trimmed V and J ends, which lost 2 bases and 0 bases, there was a span of 9 bases. The germline V gene encodes CDR1 SGHDT and CDR2 YYEEEE. The CDR3 runs to 15 residues. The CDR3 bases are TGTGCCAGCAGCTTCCAGGGCCTTAGCAATCAGCCCCAGCATTTT. Residues: CASSFQGLSNQPQHF.

The chain joins TRBV3-1 (or the pseudogene TRBV3-2) to TRBJ1-1, with 7 bases identical to TRBD1. V trimming: 1 base; J trimming: 7 bases; junction bases outside the gene matches: 3. This CDR3 is 13 amino acids long. Looked up from germline, CDR1 is LGHDT and CDR2 is YNNKEL (reference sequence). The CDR3 DNA sequence: TGTGCCAGCAGCCAAGGGACAGGCCGTGAAGCTTTCTTT. Protein sequence: CASSQGTGREAFF.

The genes are TRBV12-3 or TRBV12-4 and TRBJ2-7, with D perhaps matching TRBD1 (7 bases). V was trimmed by 6 bases and J by 5 bases, leaving 14 bases between them. This CDR3 comprises 13 residues. DNA of the CDR3: TGTGCCAGCAGACAGGGGAGGATAAACGAGCAGTACTTC. This translates into CASRQGRINEQYF.

The chain carries TRBV6-2 or TRBV6-3 and TRBJ2-7, with 9 bases lining up with TRBD1. Germline assignment: CDR1 MNHEY and CDR2 SVGEGT. V was clipped by 5 bases and J by 3 bases; unmatched bases: 11. The CDR3 covers 16 residues. For the CDR3, the DNA is TGTGCCAGCAGTCCAGGCCACAGGGGGCTGGGCTACGAGCAGTACTTC. Encoded protein: CASSPGHRGLGYEQYF.

The V and J genes are TRBV6-2 or TRBV6-3 and TRBJ2-7; TRBD2 aligns across 7 bases. Germline V gene data show CDR1 as MNHEY and CDR2 as SVGEGT. Trimming cost V 6 bases and J 0 bases; bases outside gene matches: 8. CDR3 length equals 15 residues. The CDR3 sequence is CASSSGTVSSYEQYF. The CDR3 DNA follows: TGTGCCAGCAGCAGCGGGACGGTTAGCTCCTACGAGCAGTACTTC.

This rearrangement joins TRBV5-1 to TRBJ2-1, with D tentatively TRBD2 (6 bases). There are 16 residues in the CDR3. Germline loops: CDR1 SGHRS, CDR2 YFSETQ. Trimming took 0 bases from V and 8 from J, leaving 18 bases between them. CDR3 bases: TGCGCCAGCAGCTTGGGAGGGACTCTAATTCCCGATGAGCAGTTCTTC. This encodes CASSLGGTLIPDEQFF.

The rearrangement uses TRBV2 and TRBJ1-1, with 8 bases that match TRBD1. The CDR3 runs 14 residues. Looked up from germline, CDR1 is SNHLY and CDR2 is FYNNEI. With V trimmed by 6 bases and J by 4 bases, 7 bases remained unmatched. CDR3 sequence: CASSLGQGSTEAFF. As DNA, the CDR3 is TGTGCCAGCAGCTTAGGACAGGGAAGCACTGAAGCTTTCTTT.

V gene TRBV6-2 or TRBV6-3 combines with J gene TRBJ1-2; D not resolved. Trimming removed 0 bases from V and 5 bases from J, with 7 bases in between. Germline V gene sequence: CDR1 MNHEY, CDR2 SVGEGT. The CDR3 is made up of 13 amino acids. CDR3 amino acids: CASSYSRKYGYTF. The CDR3 DNA is TGTGCCAGCAGTTACTCGAGGAAGTATGGCTACACCTTC.

CDR3 bases: TGTGCCAGCAGTCGGCAGGGCTCTGGCAATCAGCCCCAGCATTTT. Amino acids: CASSRQGSGNQPQHF. The chain carries TRBV27 and TRBJ1-5; D is perhaps TRBD1 (5 bases). This CDR3 has 15 residues. Germline CDR1 and CDR2: MNHEY and SMNVEV (reference sequence). With 5 bases removed from V and 2 bases from J, the gap between germline ends came to 13 bases.

V and J are TRBV6-6 and TRBJ1-1; 7 bases line up with TRBD1. The CDR3 is made up of 12 amino acids. Germline lookup yields CDR1 MNHNY and CDR2 SVGAGI (reference sequence). J gave up 6 bases and V 5 bases, and 3 bases lay outside the gene matches. The CDR3 DNA follows: TGTGCCAGCAGTCGGGACAGCTCTGAAGCTTTCTTT. It codes for CASSRDSSEAFF.

The chain has TRBV7-2 and TRBJ1-2; D may be TRBD1 (5 bases). CDR3 length: 15 amino acids. CDR1 is SGHTA and CDR2 is FQGNSA in the germline V gene. Trimming took 0 bases from V and 2 from J, leaving 10 bases between them. In DNA, the CDR3 is TGTGCCAGCAGCTTAGCAACAGGTGGGAACTATGGCTACACCTTC. Amino acid sequence: CASSLATGGNYGYTF.

This clone was picked up one time. The rearrangement links TRBV29-1 to TRBJ1-2; 7 nucleotides align to TRBD1. In germline, CDR1 is SQVTM, CDR2 ANQGSEA. The CDR3 has 13 residues. V lost 7 bases, J lost 3 bases, and 8 bases stayed unmatched. The CDR3 sequence is CSALEGADYGYTF. The CDR3 region has the DNA TGCAGCGCCCTGGAGGGGGCCGACTATGGCTACACCTTC.

The rearrangement uses TRBV7-3 and TRBJ2-1, with D tentatively TRBD2 (5 bases). Trimming removed 4 bases at V and 8 bases at J, with 15 bases between. This CDR3 is built from 14 residues. Germline assignment: CDR1 SGHTA and CDR2 FQGTGA. CDR3 sequence: CASSSGLPGDEQFF. The CDR3 nucleotides are TGTGCCAGCAGCTCAGGACTCCCGGGCGATGAGCAGTTCTTC.

CDR3 sequence reads: CASSFSGGSAGELFF. The CDR3 DNA reads TGTGCCAGCAGCTTTAGCGGGGGGTCGGCGGGGGAGCTGTTTTTT. V usage is TRBV7-2 and J usage is TRBJ2-2, with 10 positions matching TRBD2. CDR3 length: 15 residues. With V trimmed by 3 bases and J by 8 bases, 6 bases remained unmatched. Germline-derived CDR1 and CDR2 are SGHTA and FQGNSA.